This TCR beta chain was recovered during a study of lymphopenia after photon versus proton radiotherapy. Regarding this clone: Its antigen is still unknown.

Findings and limits, study-wide: Under photons, naive T cells and diversity fell while effector/memory populations rose. A bigger post-nadir fall in TCR diversity correlated inversely with survival time in deceased patients.

TCRdb keeps only in-frame clones here, not all; method: immunoSEQ multiplex PCR. This sample has approximately 45,000 clones, with 85% found just once. This sample comprised peripheral blood, obtained from a patient treated with photon-based radiotherapy. The receptor's source is a man aged 35 to 55 with gastric cancer.

CDR3 bases: TGTGCCAGCAGGCCAGCGGGGGGGCAGCACAATGAGCAGTTCTTC. This gives the protein CASRPAGGQHNEQFF. The V and J genes are TRBV6-6 and TRBJ2-1; 10 bases agree with TRBD2. CDR3 length: 15 amino acids. J gave up 5 bases and V 6 bases, and 7 bases lay outside the gene matches. CDR1 MNHNY and CDR2 SVGAGI come from the germline V gene (reference sequence).